This T cell receptor (beta chain) originates from a study of blood T cell repertoires in COVID-19. Germline-derived CDR1 and CDR2 are SGHTA and FQGNSA. The CDR3 length is 15 residues. V was pared by 5 bases and J by 4 bases, with 9 bases of the junction left unmatched. Assay: immunoSEQ multiplex PCR; the TCRdb copy retains only in-frame clones and omits some. The sample contains 30,000 to 40,000 clones, around 90% of which appear only once. The specimen was peripheral blood. This TCR came from a human donor in a cohort sampled during active COVID-19. The chain recombines TRBV7-2 with TRBJ2-5; 8 positions agree with TRBD1. CDR3 in DNA: TGTGCCAGCAGCGCCGCCGGGACAGGTCGAGAGACCCAGTACTTC. This translates into CASSAAGTGRETQYF.